This entry is about one T cell receptor beta chain. This sample was included in a study of blood T cell repertoires in COVID-19. Trimming cost V 4 bases and J 1 base; bases outside gene matches: 8. Germline CDR1 reads MGHRA; CDR2 reads YSYEKL. The CDR3 is 16 amino acids. In the authors' workflow: Nucleated cell number was recorded as an estimate derived from reference gene primer amplification. Some clones are missing from TCRdb's copy, which holds only in-frame ones; the method was immunoSEQ multiplex PCR. The V and J calls and clone size were taken over from that table, and D and trimming were inferred from the DNA. The profile shows approximately 180,000 clones, more than 75% of them singletons.

The chain combines TRBV4-1 with TRBJ1-1; TRBD1 aligns across 8 bases. The clonotype comes from a woman between 65 and 79 years old with COVID-19, enrolled during active disease. Sequencing was done on a sample of peripheral blood. CDR3 coding DNA: TGCGCCAGCAGCCTACTTCGGACAGGGAGGAACACTGAAGCTTTCTTT. Translating it yields CASSLLRTGRNTEAFF.